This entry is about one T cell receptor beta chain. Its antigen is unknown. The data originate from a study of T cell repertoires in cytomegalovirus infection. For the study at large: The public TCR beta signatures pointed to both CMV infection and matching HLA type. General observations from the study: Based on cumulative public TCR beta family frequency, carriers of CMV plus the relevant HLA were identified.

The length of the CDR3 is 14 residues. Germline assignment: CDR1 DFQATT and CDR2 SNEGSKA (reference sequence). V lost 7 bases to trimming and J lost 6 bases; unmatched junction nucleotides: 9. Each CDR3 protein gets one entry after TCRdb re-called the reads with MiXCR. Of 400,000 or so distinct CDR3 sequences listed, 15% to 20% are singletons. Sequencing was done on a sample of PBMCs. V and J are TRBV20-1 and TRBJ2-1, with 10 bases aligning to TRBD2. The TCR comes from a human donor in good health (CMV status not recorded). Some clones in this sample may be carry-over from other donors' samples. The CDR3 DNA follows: TGCAGTGGTCCAACTAGCGGGGTTTCCAATGAGCAGTTCTTC. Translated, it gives CSGPTSGVSNEQFF.